This note documents a single T cell receptor (beta chain) sequence. The antigen is undetermined. The data are from a study of CD8+ T cells in alopecia areata. About the research overall: Tofacitinib continued for 6 to 18 months and was then withheld for 6 months.

Trimming removed 3 bases at V and 7 bases at J, with 13 bases between. CDR3 length equals 14 residues. CDR1 and CDR2 (germline): GTSNPN, SVGIG (reference sequence). Points from the study as a whole: Shared TCR sequences were less clear between patients than in mice, possibly partly from HLA diversity. Tissue-resident alphabeta T cells belonging to normal skin likewise get sequenced within scalp specimens.

Extraction of RNA preceded its reverse transcription into cDNA, which served as the sequencing template. Repertoires were generated with immunoSEQ multiplex PCR, while TCRdb's copy carries only in-frame clones and drops some. The sample lists over 150,000 clones, roughly 60% occurring once. Source: CD4+ T cells sorted from blood, taken at week 0. The source is a human donor with alopecia areata. The chain uses TRBV30 and TRBJ1-6, with D perhaps TRBD1 (6 bases). CDR3 protein: CAWRTGTHNSPLHF. DNA of the CDR3: TGTGCCTGGAGAACCGGGACACACAATTCACCCCTCCACTTT.